Listed below are T cell receptor beta chains from one sample, sequenced in a study of blood T cells in healthy people across ages. From the 5' RACE reads, TCRdb called clonotypes with MiXCR, one entry per CDR3 protein. Among about 1.4 million distinct CDR3 sequences listed, around 55% were seen once. Sequenced: blood. Receptor source: a man younger than 30 in good health. The CDR3 runs from the conserved cysteine through the conserved F or W. D genes are given only for firm matches. The size field is filled for only some rows; it gives once, few, many or a size class.

size	D	V	J	CDR3	DNA
once	TRBD2	TRBV3-1	TRBJ2-1	CASSVVAGGGSYNEQFF	TGTGCCAGCAGCGTAGTAGCGGGAGGGGGGTCCTACAATGAGCAGTTCTTC
NA	TRBD1	TRBV11-2	TRBJ2-1	CASSLGRGLGYNEQFF	TGTGCCAGCAGCTTGGGCAGGGGGCTAGGGTACAATGAGCAGTTCTTC
NA	NA	TRBV5-1	TRBJ1-1	CASNLRPGQTNTEAFF	TGCGCCAGCAACCTACGCCCGGGACAAACCAACACTGAAGCTTTCTTT
few	TRBD1	TRBV4-2	TRBJ2-1	CASSQETGATNEQFF	TGTGCCAGCAGCCAAGAGACAGGGGCAACTAATGAGCAGTTCTTC
NA	NA	TRBV6-1	TRBJ1-2	CASMEGITYGYTF	TGTGCCAGCATGGAGGGCATAACCTATGGCTACACCTTC
NA	TRBD1	TRBV7-2	TRBJ2-5	CASSSRTGTLEQYF	TGTGCCAGCAGCAGCCGGACAGGGACTTTGGAGCAGTACTTC
many	TRBD2	TRBV6-1	TRBJ2-3	CASTPSGRTDTQYF	TGTGCCAGCACCCCTAGCGGGAGAACAGATACGCAGTATTTT
few	NA	TRBV6-5	TRBJ2-1	CASSYSTGGHEQFF	TGTGCCAGCAGTTACTCGACTGGGGGCCATGAGCAGTTCTTC
NA	TRBD2	TRBV7-2	TRBJ2-7	CASSLAAGEVVYEQYF	TGTGCCAGCAGCTTAGCGGCGGGGGAGGTTGTCTACGAGCAGTACTTC
few	TRBD1	TRBV4-2	TRBJ2-3	CASSPSRGQGETDTQYF	TGTGCCAGCAGCCCGTCACGGGGACAGGGGGAAACAGATACGCAGTATTTT
NA	TRBD2	TRBV3-1	TRBJ2-3	CASSQERATSTDAQYF	TGTGCCAGCAGCCAAGAGCGGGCGACTAGCACAGATGCGCAGTATTTT
once	TRBD1	TRBV7-9	TRBJ2-7	CASSGGQGSEQYF	TGTGCCAGCAGCGGTGGACAGGGGAGCGAGCAGTACTTC
NA	TRBD2	TRBV6-5	TRBJ2-1	CASSSSTSGGGWQFF	TGTGCCAGCAGTTCATCGACTAGCGGGGGAGGTTGGCAGTTCTTC
NA	TRBD1	TRBV24-1	TRBJ2-5	CATSDAGGNEQYF	TGTGCCACCAGTGATGCAGGGGGCAATGAGCAGTACTTC
few	NA	TRBV29-1	TRBJ1-4	CSFQAEREKLFF	TGCAGCTTTCAGGCGGAGAGGGAAAAACTGTTTTTT
NA	NA	TRBV29-1	TRBJ1-1	CSVRDLSSNTEAFF	TGCAGCGTCCGGGACCTATCTTCGAACACTGAAGCTTTCTTT
NA	NA	TRBV6-6	TRBJ2-7	CTSSIRLETYEQYF	TGTACCAGCAGCATTAGACTAGAAACCTACGAGCAGTACTTC
many	NA	TRBV7-2	TRBJ1-5	CASSVGQTNHPQHF	TGTGCCAGCAGCGTCGGACAGACCAATCATCCCCAGCATTTT
NA	NA	TRBV14	TRBJ1-2	CASSLSLGHNGPYYGYTF	TGTGCCAGCAGCCTATCCCTGGGGCATAACGGACCTTACTATGGCTACACCTTC
few	NA	TRBV6-5	TRBJ1-2	CASSYPGGYGYTF	TGTGCCAGCAGTTATCCGGGGGGCTATGGCTACACCTTC
NA	NA	TRBV6-1	TRBJ1-6	CASSETTGPLPLHF	TGTGCCAGCAGTGAAACGACAGGACCACTGCCCCTCCACTTT
once	TRBD2	TRBV5-1	TRBJ2-1	CASSGTSGHYNEQFF	TGCGCCAGCAGCGGTACTAGCGGACATTACAATGAGCAGTTCTTC
NA	NA	TRBV15	TRBJ2-7	CATSNTGGLEIYEQYF	TGTGCCACCAGCAACACCGGGGGGCTCGAGATTTACGAGCAGTACTTC
NA	TRBD1	TRBV28	TRBJ2-1	CASSRTGVIDEQFF	TGTGCCAGCAGCCGGACAGGGGTGATCGATGAGCAGTTCTTC
NA	TRBD2	TRBV10-3	TRBJ2-1	CAIRGLAPTDEQFF	TGTGCCATCCGGGGACTAGCCCCCACCGATGAGCAGTTCTTC
few	TRBD2	TRBV20-1	TRBJ2-3	CSASIGAGYTDTQYF	TGCAGTGCTAGTATAGGAGCGGGGTACACAGATACGCAGTATTTT
NA	NA	TRBV5-8	TRBJ1-5	CASSREDTYQPQHF	TGTGCCAGCAGCCGAGAGGACACTTATCAGCCCCAGCATTTT
NA	TRBD1	TRBV4-1	TRBJ2-3	CASSQEGQGPDTQYF	TGCGCCAGCAGCCAAGAAGGACAGGGACCAGATACGCAGTATTTT
NA	TRBD2	TRBV2	TRBJ2-7	CASREGLAESYEQYF	TGTGCCAGCAGAGAGGGACTAGCGGAATCCTACGAGCAGTACTTC
NA	NA	TRBV13	TRBJ1-3	CASSFTGTHSGNTIYF	TGTGCCAGCAGCTTTACAGGTACCCACTCTGGAAACACCATATATTTT
few	NA	TRBV7-9	TRBJ2-5	CASSSNPGETQYF	TGTGCCAGCAGCTCCAACCCGGGGGAGACCCAGTACTTC
few	TRBD1	TRBV28	TRBJ2-1	CASTPFGTGGEKGTNEQFF	TGTGCCAGCACTCCTTTTGGGACAGGGGGAGAAAAAGGTACGAATGAGCAGTTCTTC
NA	TRBD2	TRBV27	TRBJ2-1	CASSERTSRTNEQFF	TGTGCCAGCAGTGAGAGGACTAGCCGTACCAATGAGCAGTTCTTC
NA	TRBD1	TRBV5-1	TRBJ2-1	CASSLAPGTAYNEQFF	TGCGCCAGCAGCTTGGCTCCCGGGACAGCCTACAATGAGCAGTTCTTC
NA	NA	TRBV12-3/TRBV12-4	TRBJ2-3	CANTITRGLADTQYF	TGTGCCAACACAATCACCAGGGGATTAGCAGATACGCAGTATTTT
NA	NA	TRBV2	TRBJ2-7	CATAPGLEYEQYF	TGTGCCACAGCACCGGGACTCGAATACGAGCAGTACTTC
NA	TRBD1	TRBV29-1	TRBJ2-7	CSVKPPGTGFYEQYF	TGCAGCGTGAAGCCCCCCGGGACAGGGTTTTACGAGCAGTACTTC
few	NA	TRBV6-1	TRBJ2-2	CASSEFNTGELFF	TGTGCCAGCAGTGAGTTCAACACCGGGGAGCTGTTTTTT
NA	NA	TRBV5-5	TRBJ2-2	CASSPQAGRGELFF	TGTGCCAGCAGCCCGCAGGCAGGAAGGGGGGAGCTGTTTTTT
few	NA	TRBV6-2/TRBV6-3	TRBJ1-5	CASQEGFSNQPQHF	TGTGCCAGCCAAGAGGGTTTTAGCAATCAGCCCCAGCATTTT
few	TRBD2	TRBV6-6	TRBJ2-3	CASSAPAGLSTDTQYF	TGTGCCAGCTCGGCCCCAGCGGGGCTTAGCACAGATACGCAGTATTTT
NA	TRBD1	TRBV13	TRBJ1-6	CASSLGGDRVVSPLHF	TGTGCCAGCAGCTTGGGAGGCGACAGGGTTGTTTCACCCCTCCACTTT
few	TRBD2	TRBV27	TRBJ2-1	CASLLAGGPSSYNEQFF	TGTGCCAGCTTGCTAGCGGGAGGGCCGAGCTCCTACAATGAGCAGTTCTTC
NA	NA	TRBV29-1	TRBJ2-7	CSVERQTPGEQYF	TGCAGCGTGGAGAGACAGACCCCGGGGGAGCAGTACTTC
NA	NA	TRBV13	TRBJ1-6	CASSYRDDNSPLHF	TGTGCCAGCAGCTACCGGGACGATAATTCACCCCTCCACTTT
NA	TRBD2	TRBV10-2	TRBJ2-3	CASRENSGVRTDTQYF	TGCGCCAGCAGGGAAAATAGCGGGGTGAGGACAGATACGCAGTATTTT
NA	NA	TRBV4-3	TRBJ2-3	CASSQDLRARFDTQYF	TGCGCCAGCAGCCAAGATCTGAGGGCACGTTTCGATACGCAGTATTTT
NA	NA	TRBV24-1	TRBJ1-5	CATSFGGVLQPQHF	TGTGCCACCAGCTTCGGTGGGGTCTTACAGCCCCAGCATTTT
NA	NA	TRBV12-3/TRBV12-4	TRBJ1-2	CASSSSVSAYGYTF	TGTGCCAGCAGTTCGTCCGTGAGTGCCTATGGCTACACCTTC
few	TRBD2	TRBV28	TRBJ2-7	CASSILAEDSYEQYF	TGTGCCAGCAGTATACTAGCGGAAGACTCCTACGAGCAGTACTTC
NA	TRBD2	TRBV7-8	TRBJ2-3	CASSLWAGGSIDTQYF	TGTGCCAGCAGCTTATGGGCGGGGGGGAGCATAGATACGCAGTATTTT
NA	TRBD2	TRBV6-4	TRBJ2-3	CASSDSTSGFLDTQYF	TGTGCCAGCAGTGACTCGACTAGCGGGTTTCTAGATACGCAGTATTTT
NA	NA	TRBV14	TRBJ1-2	CASSQGGFNGYTF	TGTGCCAGCAGCCAAGGTGGATTTAATGGCTACACCTTC
few	TRBD1	TRBV7-2	TRBJ1-2	CASSLAPGTADYGYTF	TGTGCCAGCAGCTTAGCGCCCGGGACAGCGGACTATGGCTACACCTTC
NA	NA	TRBV20-1	TRBJ2-6	CSAKQGNAGANVLTF	TGCAGTGCCAAGCAGGGGAACGCTGGGGCCAACGTCCTGACTTTC